This T cell receptor beta chain was obtained from a study of T cell repertoires in ileal Crohn's disease. The germline gives CDR1 SGHTA, CDR2 FQGTGA. This CDR3 contains 16 residues. J was trimmed by 4 bases and V by 2 bases; bases with no gene match: 9. Adults with ileal or ileocolonic Crohn's disease and an indication for resection were eligible. Some clones are missing from TCRdb's copy, which holds only in-frame ones; the method was immunoSEQ multiplex PCR. The repertoire holds approximately 30,000 clones, roughly 75% seen once, with roughly 19% in the top ten. The receptor was derived from an adult with Crohn's disease. The sequencing input was ileal tissue. The J gene is TRBJ2-7, the V gene TRBV7-3, with 9 bases matching TRBD2. The CDR3 nucleotides read TGTGCCAGCAGCTTATCCCGGACTAGCGCTAAATACGAGCAGTACTTC. Translated: CASSLSRTSAKYEQYF.